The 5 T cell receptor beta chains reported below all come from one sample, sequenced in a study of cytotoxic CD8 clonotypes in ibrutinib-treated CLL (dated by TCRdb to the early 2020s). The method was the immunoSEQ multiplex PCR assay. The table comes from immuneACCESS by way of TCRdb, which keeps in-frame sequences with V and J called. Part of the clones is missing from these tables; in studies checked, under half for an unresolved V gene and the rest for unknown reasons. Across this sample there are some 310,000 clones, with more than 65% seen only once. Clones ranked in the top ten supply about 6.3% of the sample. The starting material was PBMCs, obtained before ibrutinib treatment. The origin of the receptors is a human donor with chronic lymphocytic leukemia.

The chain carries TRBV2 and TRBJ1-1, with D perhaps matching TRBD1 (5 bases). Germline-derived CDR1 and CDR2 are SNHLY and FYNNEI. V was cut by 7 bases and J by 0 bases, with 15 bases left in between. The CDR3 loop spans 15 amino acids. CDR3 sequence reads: CASTLGLTLNTEAFF. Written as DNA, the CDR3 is TGTGCCAGCACCCTGGGACTGACCTTGAACACTGAAGCTTTCTTT.

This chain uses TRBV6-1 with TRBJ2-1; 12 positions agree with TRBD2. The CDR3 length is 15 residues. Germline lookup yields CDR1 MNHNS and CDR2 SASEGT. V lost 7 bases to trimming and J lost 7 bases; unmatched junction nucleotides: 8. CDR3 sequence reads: CASKTSGSLLNEQFF. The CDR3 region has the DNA TGTGCCAGCAAGACTAGCGGGAGCCTTTTGAATGAGCAGTTCTTC.

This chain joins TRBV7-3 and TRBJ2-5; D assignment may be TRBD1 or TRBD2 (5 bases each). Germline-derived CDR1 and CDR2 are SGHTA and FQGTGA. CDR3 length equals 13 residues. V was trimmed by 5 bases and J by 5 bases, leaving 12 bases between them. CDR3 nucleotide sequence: TGTGCCAGCAGCCCCCCCGGGGCGGAGACCCAGTACTTC. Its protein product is CASSPPGAETQYF.

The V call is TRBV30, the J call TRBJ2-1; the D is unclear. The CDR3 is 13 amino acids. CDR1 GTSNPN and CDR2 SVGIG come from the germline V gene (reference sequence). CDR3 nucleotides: TGTGCTTCAAACCGAGACTCCTACAATGAGCAGTTCTTC. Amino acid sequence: CASNRDSYNEQFF.

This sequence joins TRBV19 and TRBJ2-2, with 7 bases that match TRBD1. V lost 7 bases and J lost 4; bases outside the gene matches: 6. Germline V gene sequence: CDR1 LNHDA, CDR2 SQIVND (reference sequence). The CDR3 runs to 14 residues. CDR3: CASNPGQTTGELFF. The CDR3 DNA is TGTGCCAGTAATCCGGGACAGACCACCGGGGAGCTGTTTTTT. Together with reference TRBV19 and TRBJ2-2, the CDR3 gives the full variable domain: DGGITQSPKYLFRKEGQNVTLSCEQNLNHDAMYWYRQDPGQGLRLIYYSQIVNDFQKGDIAEGYSVSREKKESFPLTVTSAQKNPTAFYLCASNPGQTTGELFFGEGSRLTVL.